The 8 T cell receptor beta chains in this list originate from one sample, sequenced in a study of human T cells and chemical hapten exposure. TCRdb reanalysed the 5' RACE reads using MiXCR and keeps one entry per CDR3 protein. The sample carries around 140,000 distinct CDR3 sequences, 4.1% recorded once. Total RNA came from unfractionated whole blood. These receptors came from a female donor in good health.

Comment on this clonotype: A much larger clone differs by one base, so this may be a read error. The chain joins TRBV15 to TRBJ2-1; possibly TRBD2 for D (7 bases). The CDR3 is made up of 14 amino acids. V lost 0 bases and J lost 9, with 12 bases in between. In germline, CDR1 is LNHNV, CDR2 YYDKDF (reference sequence). CDR3 in amino acids: CATSREGGGSEQFF. The CDR3 DNA reads TGTGCCACCAGCAGAGAGGGGGGGGGCAGTGAGCAGTTCTTC.

The rearrangement uses TRBV7-2 and TRBJ2-1; D gene unclear. CDR1 is SGHTA, CDR2 FQGNSA, per germline. The CDR3 runs to 13 residues. V was cut by 5 bases and J by 5 bases, with 10 bases left in between. CDR3 nucleotides: TGTGCCAGCAGCCCCGGCCGGGACAATGAGCAGTTCTTC. Translating gives CASSPGRDNEQFF. The variable domain in full, completed from reference TRBV7-2 and TRBJ2-1, reads GAGVSQSPSNKVTEKGKDVELRCDPISGHTALYWYRQSLGQGLEFLIYFQGNSAPDKSGLPSDRFSAERTGGSVSTLTIQRTQQEDSAVYLCASSPGRDNEQFFGPGTRLTVL.

As concerns this clonotype: This may arise from a read error, as a much more abundant clone is one base away. This rearrangement joins TRBV7-2 to TRBJ2-7; 10 bases line up with TRBD2. From germline, CDR1 is SGHTA and CDR2 FQGNSA. The CDR3 contains 15 residues. V lost 8 bases, J lost 3 bases, and 10 bases stayed unmatched. The CDR3 spells CASGPWVAGGYEQYF. CDR3 coding DNA: TGTGCCAGCGGCCCTTGGGTAGCGGGGGGCTACGAGCAGTACTTC. The whole variable domain, filled in from reference TRBV7-2 and TRBJ2-7, reads GAGVSQSPSNKVTEKGKDVELRCDPISGHTALYWYRQSLGQGLEFLIYFQGNSAPDKSGLPSDRFSAERTGGSVSTLTIQRTQQEDSAVYLCASGPWVAGGYEQYFGPGTRLTVT.

This clonotype was detected ten times or more. This chain links TRBV28 with TRBJ1-6; 9 positions match TRBD1. CDR1 is MDHEN, CDR2 SYDVKM, per germline. This CDR3 is built from 13 residues. J was trimmed by 11 bases and V by 5 bases; bases with no gene match: 4. Here the CDR3 DNA reads TGTGCCAGCAGTCCACGACAGGGGGCACCCCTCCACTTT. This sequence encodes CASSPRQGAPLHF. Drawing the rest from reference TRBV28 and TRBJ1-6, the complete variable domain is DVKVTQSSRYLVKRTGEKVFLECVQDMDHENMFWYRQDPGLGLRLIYFSYDVKMKEKGDIPEGYSVSREKKERFSLILESASTNQTSMYLCASSPRQGAPLHFGNGTRLTVT.

This clonotype was counted at least ten times. The rearrangement uses TRBV9 and TRBJ1-1; the D gene is possibly TRBD1 (5 bases). Per germline, CDR1 SGDLS and CDR2 YYNGEE. V was shortened by 0 bases and J by 1 base, with 10 bases between the two germline ends. There are 15 residues in the CDR3. CDR3 sequence reads: CASSVVGDPNTEAFF. The CDR3 nucleotides read TGTGCCAGCAGCGTAGTGGGGGACCCGAACACTGAAGCTTTCTTT.

This clonotype has at least ten counts. V is TRBV28 and J is TRBJ1-2, with 8 bases that match TRBD1. Trimming cost V 5 bases and J 2 bases; bases outside gene matches: 1. The CDR3 has 13 residues. The germline CDR1 and CDR2 sequences are MDHEN and SYDVKM. The CDR3 coding sequence is TGTGCCAGCAGTCCAGGGGGCAACTATGGCTACACCTTC. Protein: CASSPGGNYGYTF.

In its sample, this clonotype was seen many times. The rearrangement joins TRBV6-5 to TRBJ1-3; tentative D call: TRBD1 (5 bases). Germline loops: CDR1 MNHEY, CDR2 SVGAGI. The V end lost 2 bases, the J end lost 1 base, and 9 bases lay between the germline ends. The CDR3 consists of 15 residues. The CDR3 reads CASSYGGVSGNTIYF. CDR3 nucleotides: TGTGCCAGCAGTTACGGGGGTGTGTCTGGAAACACCATATATTTT.

This clonotype was recorded many times. The rearrangement uses TRBV18 and TRBJ2-1, with D unclear. This CDR3 has 14 residues. CDR1 and CDR2 (germline): KGHSH, LQKENI. Trimming pared 3 bases from V and 0 bases from J, leaving 6 bases between. CDR3 bases: TGTGCCAGCTCACCCCCTAGCTCCTACAATGAGCAGTTCTTC. Protein sequence: CASSPPSSYNEQFF.